This T cell receptor beta chain came from a study of graft-versus-host responses after intestinal transplantation (dated by TCRdb to 2020 to 2022). Regarding the study in general: The transplants that recipients got were multivisceral, liver-intestinal, or isolated intestinal. Every recipient was given anti-thymocyte globulin induction, followed by around three years of maintenance tacrolimus and steroids. Alloreactive clones were identified by sequencing pre-transplant mixed lymphocyte reaction products and comparing these products with unstimulated pre-transplant donor and recipient T cells. Samples from a few later patients were sequenced in-house on an Illumina MiSeq with MiXCR processing rather than by the commercial service. Donor T cell macrochimerism was defined as a peak of at least 4% donor T cells among recipient peripheral blood mononuclear cells. After intestinal transplantation, graft-versus-host and host-versus-graft alloreactive T cell clones were followed in the graft, circulation and bone marrow using bulk TCR-beta CDR3 sequencing. The cohort enrolled about two dozen intestinal transplant recipients, one of whom was a retransplant, and 3 patients without pretransplant specimens were excluded.

Broader findings and caveats from the paper: Early after transplant, peak levels of circulating GvH clones were found to be associated with declines in HvG clones. In patients with donor T cell macrochimerism, the allografts had high GvH to HvG T cell clonal ratios. The conclusions were limited by the relatively low number and heterogeneity of the intestinal transplant patients. GvH clones turned up in recipient bone marrow, with some appearing earlier in ileal mucosa or blood, a pattern consistent with an intestinal mucosal origin.

On this clone itself: Its antigen is not yet known. No much larger clone is present one base from it, and per-base qualities are unavailable.

Library prep was done by the immunoSEQ multiplex PCR assay. High-throughput TCR-beta CDR3 sequencing of genomic DNA from most patients was performed by Adaptive Biotechnologies. The paper's data handling went like this. Adaptive's ImmunoSEQ software supplied the TCR sequencing data for about 18 patients, while MiXCR and VDJtools were used to process a few other patients. CDR3 nucleotide sequences shared between donor and recipient were removed because the origin of such sequences could not be assigned. To be classed as alloreactive, a clone needed at least 2-fold expansion over unstimulated cells and a minimum CFSE-low frequency of 0.002% (template counts) or 0.001% (read counts). Clones were considered mappable if detected in sequenced pre-transplant spleen, lymph node, or MLR CFSE-low populations of the donor or recipient. The cumulative frequency of alloreactive clones was calculated as a percentage of all sequences, weighted by copy number. Sourced from immuneACCESS, this table was stored by TCRdb with only in-frame sequences that have V and J called. A share of the clones is absent; for the studies checked, an unresolved V gene accounts for under half, and the remainder has no known explanation. V, J and clone size were drawn from that table, and D and trimming were deduced from the DNA. Present in this sample are 15,000 to 25,000 clones, around 72% of which were seen just once. In total, the top ten clones hold roughly 8% of the sample.

Intraepithelial and lamina propria lymphocytes were isolated from graft specimens using dithiothreitol, EDTA incubations and collagenase D digestion. Serial intestinal graft biopsy specimens collected up to 600 days after transplant underwent bulk TCR-beta sequencing. This receptor was obtained from a human patient who received an intestinal transplant, so some T cells may come from the graft donor. The specimen was ileum tissue, collected approximately 3 weeks after intestinal transplant.

The DNA sequence is as follows: TGTGCCTCCCCCCAACTAGCGGGGGGGAGCTCCTACGAGCAGTACTTC. It translates as CASPQLAGGSSYEQYF. The chain employs TRBV30 and TRBJ2-7, and TRBD2 aligns with 13 junction nucleotides. CDR1 and CDR2 (GTSNPN, SVGIG) derive from the germline V gene (reference sequence). Trimming leaves V shorter by 7 bases and J shorter by 0 bases, with the junction holding 9 bases beyond the gene matches. The CDR3 contains 16 residues, cysteine and phenylalanine counted. Only the CDR3 DNA is retained, 48 bases long and in frame from the first base.